The next 21 T cell receptor beta chains were all read from a single sample in a study of T cell responses to AZD1222 COVID-19 vaccine. The repertoire was sequenced with immunoSEQ multiplex PCR; TCRdb's copy has only in-frame clones and lacks some. Of some 140,000 clones detected, 90% appear once; the ten largest clones hold approximately 20%. The sequencing used peripheral blood, collected on day 0 of AZD1222 vaccination. Source of these receptors: an adult in good health.

The chain carries TRBV10-3 and TRBJ1-3; 7 bases are shared with TRBD1. CDR1 and CDR2 (germline): ENHRY, SYGVKD. The CDR3 covers 17 residues. V shed 4 bases, J shed 0 bases, and the junction held 9 bases outside the gene matches. The CDR3: CAISAAPGQYSGNTIYF. CDR3 bases: TGTGCCATCAGTGCCGCGCCGGGACAGTACTCTGGAAACACCATATATTTT.

The V and J genes are TRBV5-1 and TRBJ1-2; TRBD1 matches at 7 bases. This CDR3 is built from 14 residues. V lost 0 bases to trimming and J lost 5 bases; unmatched junction nucleotides: 4. The germline gives CDR1 SGHRS, CDR2 YFSETQ. The CDR3 coding sequence is TGCGCCAGCAGCTTGGGGGACAGAGAATATGGCTACACCTTC. This gives the protein CASSLGDREYGYTF.

The V and J genes are TRBV4-1 and TRBJ1-2; a weak D match, TRBD1 (5 bases). CDR1 is MGHRA and CDR2 is YSYEKL in the germline V gene. The CDR3 runs 17 residues. V lost 5 bases to trimming and J lost 4 bases, with 23 bases between them. DNA for the CDR3: TGCGCCAGCAGCGATCCTCACAGCCAGGGCAAGGGCTATGGCTACACCTTC. It specifies CASSDPHSQGKGYGYTF.

V and J are TRBV9 and TRBJ2-2, with D perhaps matching TRBD1 (6 bases). The CDR3 has 17 residues. The V end was cut by 4 bases, the J end by 6 bases, with 22 bases between. The V gene's germline CDR1 is SGDLS and CDR2 YYNGEE. The CDR3 nucleotides read TGTGCCAGCAGCTCAGGGGTCGGCTGGAATTTCCCCGGGGAGCTGTTTTTT. This sequence encodes CASSSGVGWNFPGELFF.

The chain links TRBV19 to TRBJ2-7; D might be TRBD1 (6 bases). Germline V lookup: CDR1 LNHDA, CDR2 SQIVND (reference sequence). The CDR3 runs to 12 residues. The V end was cut by 10 bases, the J end by 5 bases, with 15 bases between. CDR3 sequence reads: CATLDSGNEQYF. As DNA, the CDR3 is TGTGCCACTCTGGACAGTGGCAACGAGCAGTACTTC.

The chain carries TRBV25-1 and TRBJ1-2; 11 bases are shared with TRBD1. Trimming removed 4 bases from V and 13 bases from J; junction bases left unmatched: 14. CDR3 length equals 15 residues. Germline CDR1 reads MGHDK; CDR2 reads SYGVNS. CDR3 nucleotide sequence: TGTGCCAGCAGTGTCTCGTATCGTCCGGGACAGGGGGTCACCTTC. This sequence encodes CASSVSYRPGQGVTF.

This clone was detected only once. The chain uses TRBV27 and TRBJ2-3, with a possible D match to TRBD1 (6 bases). The CDR3 runs to 18 residues. The V gene's germline CDR1 is MNHEY and CDR2 SMNVEV (reference sequence). V lost 8 bases to trimming and J lost 4 bases, with 28 bases between them. Here the CDR3 reads CASSRQEAGYPRSDTQYF. The CDR3 DNA reads TGTGCCAGCTCAAGACAGGAGGCGGGCTATCCCCGATCAGATACGCAGTATTTT.

In the case of this clone: The CDR3 does not end in the conserved phenylalanine or tryptophan, so this is likely a read error. It is unclear where the CDR3 begins or ends on the DNA, so no DNA is shown, and the CDR3 is as TCRdb lists it. The chain recombines TRBV6-9 with TRBJ1-1. Germline V gene sequence: CDR1 MNHGY, CDR2 SVAAGI. A total of 11 residues make up the CDR3, ends included. The CDR3 protein is CASSRPLGPQE.

This sequence joins TRBV11-3 and TRBJ2-7; D remains ambiguous. The CDR3 runs to 13 residues. Germline values: CDR1 SGHNT, CDR2 YENEEA. Trimming took 1 base from V and 7 from J, leaving 11 bases between them. CDR3 sequence: CASSLVPEGEQYF. In DNA, the CDR3 is TGTGCCAGCAGCTTAGTCCCGGAAGGGGAGCAGTACTTC. Filled out from reference TRBV11-3 and TRBJ2-7, the complete variable domain reads EAGVVQSPRYKIIEKKQPVAFWCNPISGHNTLYWYLQNLGQGPELLIRYENEEAVDDSQLPKDRFSAERLKGVDSTLKIQPAELGDSAVYLCASSLVPEGEQYFGPGTRLTVT.

The V gene is TRBV3-1 (or the pseudogene TRBV3-2), the J gene TRBJ1-1, with unresolved D. From germline, CDR1 is LGHDT and CDR2 YNNKEL (reference sequence). The CDR3 totals 13 residues. V was cut by 4 bases and J by 0 bases, with 6 bases left in between. The DNA of the CDR3 is TGTGCCAGCAGCCTAAAGCTGAACACTGAAGCTTTCTTT. It is translated as CASSLKLNTEAFF.

The chain uses TRBV5-4 and TRBJ1-1, with D maybe TRBD1 (6 bases). The CDR3 is 15 residues long. In germline, CDR1 is SGHNT, CDR2 YYREEE (reference sequence). Deletions cut 1 base from V and 5 bases from J, with 15 bases between. CDR3 residues: CASSLYQGPGTEAFF. Here the CDR3 DNA reads TGTGCCAGCAGCTTGTATCAGGGGCCGGGGACTGAAGCTTTCTTT.

This clone appeared once. The rearrangement links TRBV7-9 to TRBJ2-7; 9 bases match TRBD1. J gave up 3 bases and V 5 bases, and 5 bases lay outside the gene matches. The CDR3 has 14 residues. CDR1 SEHNR and CDR2 FQNEAQ come from the germline V gene (reference sequence). CDR3 protein: CASSPRDRVYEQYF. CDR3 bases: TGTGCCAGCAGCCCCCGGGACAGGGTCTACGAGCAGTACTTC.

The chain joins TRBV27 to TRBJ1-2; possible D gene TRBD1, 6 bases. Germline V gives CDR1 MNHEY, CDR2 SMNVEV (reference sequence). V lost 4 bases and J 2 bases, leaving 8 bases between the germline ends. CDR3 length: 13 amino acids. DNA for the CDR3: TGTGCCAGCAGTTCAACAGGGAACTATGGCTACACCTTC. This sequence encodes CASSSTGNYGYTF.

This chain connects TRBV6-2 or TRBV6-3 to TRBJ1-2; possible D gene TRBD1, 6 bases. The CDR3 covers 16 residues. V was pared by 5 bases and J by 4 bases, with 20 bases between. Germline assignment: CDR1 MNHEY and CDR2 SVGEGT. The CDR3: CASSHGQPGLLYGYTF. Here the CDR3 DNA reads TGTGCCAGCAGTCACGGACAGCCAGGACTACTCTATGGCTACACCTTC.

The rearrangement uses TRBV7-9 and TRBJ1-4; 8 nucleotides agree with TRBD1. V shed 5 bases, J shed 4 bases, and the junction held 6 bases outside the gene matches. Germline values: CDR1 SEHNR, CDR2 FQNEAQ (reference sequence). The CDR3 spans 15 residues. This CDR3 is CASSHWTGLNEKLFF. The CDR3 region has the DNA TGTGCCAGCAGCCACTGGACAGGGCTTAATGAAAAACTGTTTTTT.

This chain links TRBV6-5 with TRBJ1-2; TRBD1 might be the D (6 bases). The germline V gene has CDR1 MNHEY and CDR2 SVGAGI. There are 13 residues in the CDR3. Deletions cut 4 bases from V and 10 bases from J, with 16 bases between. The DNA of the CDR3 is TGTGCCAGCAGTTCCGGGACATACAACGACTACACCTTC. Its translation is CASSSGTYNDYTF.

This clone was recorded only once. The chain combines TRBV7-9 with TRBJ1-1; D is uncertain. The CDR3 has 17 amino acids. Deletions cut 6 bases from V and 4 bases from J, with 24 bases between. Germline V gives CDR1 SEHNR, CDR2 FQNEAQ (reference sequence). CDR3 loop: CASSRMVVGGLGTEAFF. The CDR3 nucleotides are TGTGCCAGCAGTCGGATGGTGGTTGGAGGGTTGGGCACTGAAGCTTTCTTT.

J is TRBJ1-5 and V is TRBV3-1 (or the pseudogene TRBV3-2); TRBD1 aligns across 9 bases. This CDR3 contains 16 residues. V gave up 3 bases and J gave up 6 bases; unmatched junction bases: 9. Germline CDR1 reads LGHDT; CDR2 reads YNNKEL (reference sequence). The DNA of the CDR3 is TGTGCCAGCAGCCAGAGGTCCGGGACAGGGACTCAGCCCCAGCATTTT. This sequence encodes CASSQRSGTGTQPQHF.

The chain employs TRBV11-2 and TRBJ1-3, with a possible D match to TRBD1 (6 bases). This CDR3 region has 16 residues. V lost 0 bases to trimming and J lost 4 bases, with 13 bases between them. Per germline, CDR1 SGHAT and CDR2 FQNNGV. This chain's CDR3 is CASSLDLPGTGNTIYF. The CDR3 nucleotides read TGTGCCAGCAGCTTAGATCTCCCAGGGACAGGAAACACCATATATTTT.

CDR3 amino acids: CASSFLPGETQYF. The CDR3 bases are TGTGCCAGCAGCTTTCTGCCAGGGGAGACCCAGTACTTC. This chain connects TRBV5-6 to TRBJ2-5, with TRBD1 as a possible D gene (5 bases). V dropped 2 bases and J dropped 5 bases, with 10 bases sitting between them. Germline loops: CDR1 SGHDT, CDR2 YYEEEE. The CDR3 sequence is 13 residues long.

This sequence joins TRBV5-1 and TRBJ1-2; D unresolved. The ends were cut back, 0 bases at V and 8 bases at J, with 17 bases in the middle. The CDR3 is made up of 15 amino acids. Germline V gives CDR1 SGHRS, CDR2 YFSETQ. The CDR3: CASSLAQAPDGGYTF. CDR3 bases: TGCGCCAGCAGCTTGGCCCAGGCTCCAGATGGGGGCTACACCTTC.